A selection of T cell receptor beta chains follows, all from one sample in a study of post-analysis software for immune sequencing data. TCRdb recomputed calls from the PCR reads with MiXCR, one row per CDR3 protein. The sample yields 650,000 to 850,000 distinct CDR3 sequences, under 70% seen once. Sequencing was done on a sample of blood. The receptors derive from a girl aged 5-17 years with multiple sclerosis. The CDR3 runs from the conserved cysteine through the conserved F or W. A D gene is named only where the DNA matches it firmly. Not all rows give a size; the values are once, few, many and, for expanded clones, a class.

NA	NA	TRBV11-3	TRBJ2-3	TGTGCCAGCAGCTTAGGGACTTCCCACCGCACAGATACGCAGTATTTT	CASSLGTSHRTDTQYF
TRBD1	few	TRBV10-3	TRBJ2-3	TGTGCCATCAGTGTAGGACAGGGGGATCCAGATACGCAGTATTTT	CAISVGQGDPDTQYF
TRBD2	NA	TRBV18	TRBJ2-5	TGTGCCAGCTCACCGAACAGGCTAGCGGGGTTACAGGAGACCCAGTACTTC	CASSPNRLAGLQETQYF
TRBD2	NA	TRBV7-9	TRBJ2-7	TGTGCCAGCAGCTTAGTAGTGCGGGAGGAATTTTCCTACGAGCAGTACTTC	CASSLVVREEFSYEQYF
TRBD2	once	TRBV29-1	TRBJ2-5	TGCAGCGTTGACGAGGACGGAGCGGGAGGGGAAGAGCAGTACTTC	CSVDEDGAGGEEQYF
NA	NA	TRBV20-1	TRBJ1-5	TGCAGTGCTCCAGATCAGAAAGTGGGTAGCAATCAGCCCCAGCATTTT	CSAPDQKVGSNQPQHF
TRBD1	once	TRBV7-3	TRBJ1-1	TGTGCCAGCCGGGAGGGGGCAAAGAACACTGAAGCTTTCTTT	CASREGAKNTEAFF
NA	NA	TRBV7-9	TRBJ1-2	TGTGCCAGCAGCTTAGCCCCGAGGGGAGGCTACACCTTC	CASSLAPRGGYTF
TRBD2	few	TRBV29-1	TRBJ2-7	TGCAGCGGGGGACTAGCGGGAGTTTCCGAGCAGTACTTC	CSGGLAGVSEQYF
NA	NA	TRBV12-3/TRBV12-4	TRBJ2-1	TGTGCCAGCACCCCGGGACAATCCTACAATGAGCAGTTCTTC	CASTPGQSYNEQFF
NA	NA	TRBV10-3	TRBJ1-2	TGTGCCATCAGCCCATCTGCTAACTATGGCTACACCTTC	CAISPSANYGYTF